These T cell receptor beta chains were read from a single sample in a study of graft-versus-host responses after intestinal transplantation. The assay was immunoSEQ multiplex PCR, and TCRdb's table has in-frame clones only and misses some. The top ten clones hold 2.3% of a sample with about 40,000 clones, roughly nine tenths of them seen once. The source was PBMCs, collected 300 to 330 days after intestinal transplant. The receptors derive from a human patient who received an intestinal transplant, so some T cells may come from the graft donor. Each CDR3 is given with its conserved first and last residue. Each record gives: J gene, clone size, D gene, V gene, CDR3 DNA, CDR3 protein. D genes are given only for firm matches. Expanded clones are given a class, and other clones once, few, many or no size at all.

J: TRBJ2-7; size: .; D: .; V: TRBV27; DNA: TGTGCCAGCAGTTTGGGGGCCGAGCAGTACTTC; CDR3: CASSLGAEQYF
J: TRBJ1-1; size: .; D: .; V: TRBV11-1; DNA: TGTGCCAGCAGCGATACAACGAACACTGAAGCTTTCTTT; CDR3: CASSDTTNTEAFF
J: TRBJ2-7; size: once; D: TRBD1; V: TRBV18; DNA: TGTGCCAGCTCACCCTCGACAGGGGATTCCTACGAGCAGTACTTC; CDR3: CASSPSTGDSYEQYF
J: TRBJ2-1; size: .; D: TRBD1; V: TRBV6-5; DNA: TGTGCCAGCACCAAGGACAGGGGAGCCTACAATGAGCAGTTCTTC; CDR3: CASTKDRGAYNEQFF
J: TRBJ1-2; size: .; D: .; V: TRBV4-1; DNA: TGCGCCAGCAGCCAAGAAGCGGTCTGGACCAACTATGGCTACACCTTC; CDR3: CASSQEAVWTNYGYTF
J: TRBJ2-7; size: .; D: .; V: TRBV6-5; DNA: TGTGCCAGCACCCCCGGACAGTTCTACGAGCAGTACTTC; CDR3: CASTPGQFYEQYF
J: TRBJ2-1; size: .; D: TRBD2; V: TRBV7-8; DNA: TGTGCCAGCAGCGGTCGACTAGCCGGGCTGGCTAGGGAGCAGTTCTTC; CDR3: CASSGRLAGLAREQFF
J: TRBJ2-3; size: few; D: TRBD2; V: TRBV19; DNA: TGTGCCAGTAGTCCCCGACTAGCTGGCTTGACAGATACGCAGTATTTT; CDR3: CASSPRLAGLTDTQYF
J: TRBJ2-2; size: .; D: TRBD1; V: TRBV6-5; DNA: TGTGCCAGCACCATGAAGACAGGGGGCGGGGGGGAGCTGTTTTTT; CDR3: CASTMKTGGGGELFF
J: TRBJ1-1; size: .; D: .; V: TRBV7-6; DNA: TGTGCCAGCAGCGCCTCAGGGGAGGGAAACACTGAAGCTTTCTTT; CDR3: CASSASGEGNTEAFF
J: TRBJ2-7; size: .; D: TRBD1; V: TRBV6-6; DNA: TGTGCCAGCAGGGGGGACAGGGGGGACTACGAGCAGTACTTC; CDR3: CASRGDRGDYEQYF
J: TRBJ2-3; size: few; D: TRBD2; V: TRBV28; DNA: TGTGCCAGCAGTTGGACTAGCGGCACAGATACGCAGTATTTT; CDR3: CASSWTSGTDTQYF
J: TRBJ1-3; size: .; D: TRBD1; V: TRBV7-6; DNA: TGTGCCAGCAGCTTAGCCAGACAGGGGGCCGGAAACACCATATATTTT; CDR3: CASSLARQGAGNTIYF
J: TRBJ2-7; size: .; D: TRBD1; V: TRBV19; DNA: TGTGCCAGTAGTATGGGGACAGGGAGCCCCTACGAGCAGTACTTC; CDR3: CASSMGTGSPYEQYF
J: TRBJ2-7; size: .; D: TRBD1; V: TRBV6-1; DNA: TGTGCCAGCAGTGAAATCGACAGGGTGATTAACTACGAGCAGTACTTC; CDR3: CASSEIDRVINYEQYF